This TCR beta chain was recorded in a study of shared clonotypes between healthy human individuals. CDR1 and CDR2 (germline): MDHEN, SYDVKM. Trimming took 4 bases from V and 0 from J; bases not matched to a gene: 12. This CDR3 is built from 18 residues. This clone was recorded only once. CD45RO-negative, CCR7-selected cells formed the naive CD8 fraction, which excluded terminally differentiated effector memory CD45RA+ cells. Clones were read by immunoSEQ multiplex PCR, and TCRdb kept only the in-frame ones, dropping some. The sample lists more than 2 million clones; just over 90% were seen once. Source material: naive CD8+ T cells from PBMCs. The gene calls are TRBV28 and TRBJ1-2; 9 bases are a match to TRBD1. The clonotype was recovered from a man aged 18 to 29 in good health. Some clones in this sample may be carry-over from other donors' samples. Here the CDR3 DNA reads TGTGCCAGCAGTTCGCCCCGGGACAGGGAGAGTTCTAACTATGGCTACACCTTC. Translating it yields CASSSPRDRESSNYGYTF.